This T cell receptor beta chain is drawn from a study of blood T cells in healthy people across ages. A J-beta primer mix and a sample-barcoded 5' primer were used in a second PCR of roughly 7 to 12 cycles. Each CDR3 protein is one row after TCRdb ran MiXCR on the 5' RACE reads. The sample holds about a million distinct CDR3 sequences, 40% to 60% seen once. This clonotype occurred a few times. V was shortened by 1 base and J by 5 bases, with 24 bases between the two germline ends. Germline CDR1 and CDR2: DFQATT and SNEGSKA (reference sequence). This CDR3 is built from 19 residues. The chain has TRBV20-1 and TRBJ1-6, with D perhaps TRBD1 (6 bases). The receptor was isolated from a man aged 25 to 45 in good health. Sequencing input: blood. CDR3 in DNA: TGCAGTGCTAGAGTTTCGTCTGGGGGCATATTTACCGATAATTCACCCCTCCACTTT. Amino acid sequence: CSARVSSGGIFTDNSPLHF.